These 20 T cell receptor beta chains were all obtained from the same sample, sequenced in a study of blood T cell repertoires in COVID-19. Sequenced by immunoSEQ multiplex PCR; TCRdb stores in-frame clones only, minus some. The profile shows 220,000 or so clones, about 88% of them singletons. The sequenced sample consisted of peripheral blood. The receptors stem from a woman aged 45-65 years with COVID-19, enrolled during active disease.

This chain uses TRBV24-1 with TRBJ2-5; D possibly corresponds to TRBD1 (6 bases). Looked up from germline, CDR1 is KGHDR and CDR2 is SFDVKD. The CDR3 has 15 amino acids. V was cut by 3 bases and J by 3 bases, with 13 bases left in between. The CDR3, as DNA: TGTGCCACCAGTGATACAAAGGGACACAAAGAGACCCAGTACTTC. The encoded protein is CATSDTKGHKETQYF.

The CDR3 region is CASSQTGGGETQYF. The CDR3 nucleotides are TGTGCCAGTAGCCAGACAGGGGGAGGTGAGACCCAGTACTTC. The rearrangement uses TRBV19 and TRBJ2-5; 9 nucleotides line up with TRBD1. There are 14 residues in the CDR3. The germline V gene encodes CDR1 LNHDA and CDR2 SQIVND (reference sequence). Losses at the gene ends were 6 bases for V and 5 bases for J; bases not matched to a gene: 7.

The gene calls are TRBV7-8 and TRBJ2-1; the D is unclear. V was cut by 5 bases and J by 2 bases, with 4 bases left in between. Per germline, CDR1 SGHVS and CDR2 FQNEAQ. This CDR3 spans 12 amino acids. CDR3 region: CASSTTYNEQFF. The CDR3 region has the DNA TGTGCCAGCAGCACTACCTACAATGAGCAGTTCTTC. The full variable domain, rest sourced from reference TRBV7-8 and TRBJ2-1, is GAGVSQSPRYKVAKRGQDVALRCDPISGHVSLFWYQQALGQGPEFLTYFQNEAQLDKSGLPSDRFFAERPEGSVSTLKIQRTQQEDSAVYLCASSTTYNEQFFGPGTRLTVL.

The chain joins TRBV7-6 to TRBJ1-3; 7 nucleotides match TRBD1. Germline V gene lookup returns CDR1 SGHVS and CDR2 FNYEAQ. This CDR3 spans 17 amino acids. The V and J ends lost 6 bases and 2 bases, in that order; junction bases with no gene match: 13. CDR3 DNA: TGTGCCAGCAGGTTCCCACGACAGGGTAGGCCTGGAAACACCATATATTTT. This codes for CASRFPRQGRPGNTIYF.

The chain is built from TRBV13 and TRBJ2-2; TRBD1 might be the D (5 bases). V lost 4 bases, J lost 7 bases, and 13 bases lay in between. Germline CDR1 and CDR2: PRHDT and FYEKMQ (reference sequence). The CDR3 consists of 14 residues. The CDR3 sequence: CASSSRVLGGELFF. The DNA of the CDR3 is TGTGCCAGCAGCTCCAGGGTGCTGGGCGGGGAGCTGTTTTTT.

The V gene is TRBV3-1 (or the pseudogene TRBV3-2), the J gene TRBJ2-7, with unresolved D. Germline V CDR1 and CDR2: LGHDT, YNNKEL (reference sequence). Trimming took off 3 bases at V and 2 bases at J, with 11 bases between the two ends. CDR3 length: 14 amino acids. The CDR3 DNA reads TGTGCCAGCAGCCATCTCGGTACCGCCTACGAGCAGTACTTC. Translated, it gives CASSHLGTAYEQYF.

The gene calls are TRBV7-2 and TRBJ2-3; D remains unclear. The CDR3 has 14 residues. V was clipped by 1 base and J by 0 bases, with 5 bases between them. Germline loops: CDR1 SGHTA, CDR2 FQGNSA. The CDR3 DNA sequence: TGTGCCAGCAGCTTAGGAGTGAGCACAGATACGCAGTATTTT. Translating gives CASSLGVSTDTQYF. Drawing the rest from reference TRBV7-2 and TRBJ2-3, the complete variable domain is GAGVSQSPSNKVTEKGKDVELRCDPISGHTALYWYRQSLGQGLEFLIYFQGNSAPDKSGLPSDRFSAERTGGSVSTLTIQRTQQEDSAVYLCASSLGVSTDTQYFGPGTRLTVL.

The genes are TRBV30 and TRBJ2-7; possible D gene TRBD1, 6 bases. The CDR3 consists of 13 residues. V was trimmed by 4 bases and J by 6 bases, leaving 16 bases between them. Germline lookup yields CDR1 GTSNPN and CDR2 SVGIG (reference sequence). This CDR3 reads CAWNLGQGREQYF. CDR3 sequence (DNA): TGTGCCTGGAACCTCGGGCAGGGGCGCGAGCAGTACTTC.

The chain recombines TRBV24-1 with TRBJ2-3; TRBD2 agrees at 10 bases. With 5 bases clipped from V and 6 bases from J, the junction kept 7 bases outside the gene matches. Germline CDR1 and CDR2: KGHDR and SFDVKD. The CDR3 has 15 amino acids. DNA for the CDR3: TGTGCCACCAGTGCTCTAGCGGGGGCCACGGATACGCAGTATTTT. Translation gives CATSALAGATDTQYF.

The V gene is TRBV6-4, the J gene TRBJ2-7; D is perhaps TRBD1 (6 bases). Germline values: CDR1 MRHNA, CDR2 SNTAGT. The ends were cut back, 2 bases at V and 3 bases at J, with 20 bases in the middle. The CDR3 contains 17 residues. The CDR3 DNA is TGTGCCAGCAGTGACACCAAAACTCAGGGGTTGTGCTACGAGCAGTACGTC. Its protein product is CASSDTKTQGLCYEQYV.

As DNA, the CDR3 is TGCGCCAGCAGTCAATCGAGGGAAATGGCTGGAAACACCATATATTTT. It translates to CASSQSREMAGNTIYF. The V call is TRBV23-1, the J call TRBJ1-3; D is undetermined. TRBV23-1 belongs to the ORF category, with a function that is uncertain. The V and J ends lost 0 bases and 2 bases respectively, with 11 bases between them. This CDR3 is built from 16 residues.

The genes are TRBV6-5 and TRBJ2-1; 8 positions match TRBD2. V trimming: 5 bases; J trimming: 3 bases; junction bases outside the gene matches: 6. Germline loops: CDR1 MNHEY, CDR2 SVGAGI. The CDR3 runs to 15 residues. This CDR3 is CASSRRAGGYNEQFF. The CDR3 nucleotides are TGTGCCAGCAGTCGCAGGGCGGGGGGCTACAATGAGCAGTTCTTC.

The CDR3 protein is CASTPWGQANTEAFF. As DNA, the CDR3 is TGTGCCAGTACTCCTTGGGGACAGGCGAACACTGAAGCTTTCTTT. The chain recombines TRBV19 with TRBJ1-1, with TRBD1 matching 8 bases. V lost 7 bases to trimming and J lost 1 base; unmatched junction nucleotides: 8. CDR3 length: 15 amino acids. Germline V gives CDR1 LNHDA, CDR2 SQIVND (reference sequence).

This clone was recorded a few times. The chain has TRBV25-1 and TRBJ1-6, with no clear D. Germline V gene sequence: CDR1 MGHDK, CDR2 SYGVNS. V lost 0 bases, J lost 8 bases, and 5 bases lay in between. CDR3 length: 13 amino acids. CDR3: CASSEYRDSPLHF. CDR3 nucleotides: TGTGCCAGCAGTGAATACCGGGATTCACCCCTCCACTTT.

J is TRBJ1-1 and V is TRBV19, with 7 bases identical to TRBD1. CDR3 length equals 12 residues. The V gene end was trimmed by 5 bases and the J gene end by 6 bases; junction bases not matched to a gene: 3. The germline CDR1 and CDR2 sequences are LNHDA and SQIVND (reference sequence). In DNA, the CDR3 is TGTGCCAGTAGTTGGCAGGGGGCTGAAGCTTTCTTT. This codes for CASSWQGAEAFF.

This chain connects TRBV25-1 to TRBJ2-3, with TRBD1 identical over 7 bases. The germline V gene encodes CDR1 MGHDK and CDR2 SYGVNS. The V gene end was trimmed by 3 bases and the J gene end by 6 bases; junction bases not matched to a gene: 6. The CDR3 spans 14 residues. CDR3 DNA sequence: TGTGCCAGCAGTGATCCGACAGGGACCGATACGCAGTATTTT. This translates into CASSDPTGTDTQYF.

The gene calls are TRBV7-8 and TRBJ1-1; D not certain. This CDR3 has 15 amino acids. CDR1 is SGHVS, CDR2 FQNEAQ, per germline. Trimming removed 1 base from V and 4 bases from J, with 13 bases in between. The CDR3 region is CASSLGASRFTEAFF. The CDR3 coding sequence is TGTGCCAGCAGCTTAGGGGCAAGCAGATTCACTGAAGCTTTCTTT.

In this sample, this clone turned up once. The chain is built from TRBV7-8 and TRBJ2-7, with D perhaps matching TRBD1 (6 bases). This CDR3 spans 14 amino acids. V was cut by 5 bases and J by 6 bases, with 17 bases left in between. Germline CDR1 is SGHVS and CDR2 is FQNEAQ. CDR3 region: CASSLRDKVGEQYV. The DNA of the CDR3 is TGTGCCAGCAGCCTCCGGGACAAGGTGGGCGAGCAGTACGTC.

The gene calls are TRBV2 and TRBJ1-6; 12 bases fit TRBD1. Trimming took 7 bases from V and 6 from J; bases not matched to a gene: 4. The germline CDR1 and CDR2 sequences are SNHLY and FYNNEI. There are 15 residues in the CDR3. The CDR3 spells CASTPGQGANSPLHF. The CDR3 region has the DNA TGTGCCAGCACGCCGGGACAGGGGGCTAATTCACCCCTCCACTTT. Full variable domain (remainder filled in from reference TRBV2 and TRBJ1-6): EPEVTQTPSHQVTQMGQEVILRCVPISNHLYFYWYRQILGQKVEFLVSFYNNEISEKSEIFDDQFSVERPDGSNFTLKIRSTKLEDSAMYFCASTPGQGANSPLHFGNGTRLTVT.

This chain links TRBV2 with TRBJ1-1, with D possibly matching TRBD1 (5 bases). CDR3 size: 17 residues. V was trimmed by 5 bases and J by 1 base, leaving 20 bases between them. Germline CDR1 SNHLY, CDR2 FYNNEI. DNA for the CDR3: TGTGCCAGCAGTTTCCCGACCGGGGGACCGACGAACACTGAAGCTTTCTTT. This codes for CASSFPTGGPTNTEAFF.